These 7 T cell receptor beta chains originate from one sample sequenced in a study of CD8+CD57+ T cells in acquired aplastic anemia. Genomic DNA provided the template from which TCR beta VDJ and CDR3 profiles were obtained. TCRdb ran MiXCR on the reads and lists one entry per CDR3 protein. The data contain about 180,000 distinct CDR3 sequences, 40% to 55% of them seen just once; the ten biggest clones take up around 2.7%. The sample was sorted CD4+, CD8+, or CD8+CD57+ T cells (not recorded which) from PBMCs. All receptors come from a human donor in good health.

The J gene is TRBJ2-2, the V gene TRBV20-1, with D unclear. The CDR3 is made up of 12 amino acids. Germline loops: CDR1 DFQATT, CDR2 SNEGSKA (reference sequence). The ends were cut back, 7 bases at V and 6 bases at J, with 12 bases in the middle. This CDR3 reads CSVSNFAGELFF. The CDR3 DNA reads as TGCAGTGTTAGCAACTTCGCCGGGGAGCTGTTTTTT.

The rearrangement joins TRBV7-3 to TRBJ2-7; D is perhaps TRBD1 or TRBD2 (6 bases each). Germline CDR1 reads SGHTA; CDR2 reads FQGTGA. The germline V and J ends were trimmed by 5 bases and 6 bases, with 14 bases remaining between them. The CDR3 is made up of 13 amino acids. The CDR3 region has the DNA TGTGCCAGCAGCCCCGGGGGCGTTGGCGAGCAGTACTTC. Amino acids: CASSPGGVGEQYF.

The table lists this clonotype with many counts. The chain combines TRBV12-3 or TRBV12-4 with TRBJ1-4, with D hard to call. Between the trimmed V and J ends, which lost 5 bases and 6 bases, there was a span of 22 bases. The CDR3 has 17 amino acids. Written as DNA, the CDR3 is TGTGCCAGCAGTCCGACGCGTAGGGCCCCATCGGATGAAAAACTGTTTTTT. Its protein product is CASSPTRRAPSDEKLFF.

The rearrangement links TRBV24-1 to TRBJ2-1; no definite D call. Germline V lookup: CDR1 KGHDR, CDR2 SFDVKD. Trimming took off 3 bases at V and 1 base at J, with 9 bases between the two ends. This CDR3 comprises 15 residues. The CDR3 spells CATSDRRASYNEQFF. The DNA for the CDR3 is TGTGCCACCAGTGATCGCCGGGCTTCCTACAATGAGCAGTTCTTC.

This clonotype was counted many times. The rearrangement uses TRBV5-5 and TRBJ2-1, with D maybe TRBD1 (6 bases). The germline V and J ends were trimmed by 0 bases and 8 bases, with 12 bases remaining between them. The CDR3 loop spans 14 amino acids. Germline V gene lookup returns CDR1 SGHKS and CDR2 YYEKEE (reference sequence). DNA of the CDR3: TGTGCCAGCAGCTTGGACCACAGGGCGGATGAGCAGTTCTTC. It translates to CASSLDHRADEQFF.

This clonotype was seen ten or more times. This rearrangement joins TRBV6-2 or TRBV6-3 to TRBJ1-5; D is ambiguous. The CDR3 has 13 amino acids. CDR1 MNHEY and CDR2 SVGEGT come from the germline V gene. V lost 4 bases, J lost 1 base, and 5 bases lay in between. In DNA, the CDR3 is TGTGCCAGCAGTTCCGCGAGCAATCAGCCCCAGCATTTT. Its translation: CASSSASNQPQHF.

V usage is TRBV5-1 and J usage is TRBJ2-5; possible D gene TRBD1, 6 bases. The CDR3 extends over 14 amino acids. Trimming cost V 6 bases and J 1 base, with 13 bases left between them. Germline V CDR1 and CDR2: SGHRS, YFSETQ. Here the CDR3 DNA reads TGCGCCAGCACCCAGGGGCATAGCCAAGAGACCCAGTACTTC. The encoded protein is CASTQGHSQETQYF.